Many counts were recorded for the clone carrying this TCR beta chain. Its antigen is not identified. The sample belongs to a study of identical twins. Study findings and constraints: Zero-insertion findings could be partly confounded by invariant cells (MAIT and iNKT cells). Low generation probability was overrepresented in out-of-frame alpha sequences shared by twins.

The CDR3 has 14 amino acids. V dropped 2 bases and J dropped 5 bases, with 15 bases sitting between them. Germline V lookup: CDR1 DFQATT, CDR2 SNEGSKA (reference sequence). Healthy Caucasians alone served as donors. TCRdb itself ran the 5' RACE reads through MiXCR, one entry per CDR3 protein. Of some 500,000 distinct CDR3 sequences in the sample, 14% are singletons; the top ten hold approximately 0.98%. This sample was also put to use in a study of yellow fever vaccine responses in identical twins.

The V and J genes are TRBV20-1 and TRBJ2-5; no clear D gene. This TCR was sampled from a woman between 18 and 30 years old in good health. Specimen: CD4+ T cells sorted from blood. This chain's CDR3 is CSARTGPSLETQYF. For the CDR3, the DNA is TGCAGTGCTAGAACCGGGCCTTCGCTGGAGACCCAGTACTTC.